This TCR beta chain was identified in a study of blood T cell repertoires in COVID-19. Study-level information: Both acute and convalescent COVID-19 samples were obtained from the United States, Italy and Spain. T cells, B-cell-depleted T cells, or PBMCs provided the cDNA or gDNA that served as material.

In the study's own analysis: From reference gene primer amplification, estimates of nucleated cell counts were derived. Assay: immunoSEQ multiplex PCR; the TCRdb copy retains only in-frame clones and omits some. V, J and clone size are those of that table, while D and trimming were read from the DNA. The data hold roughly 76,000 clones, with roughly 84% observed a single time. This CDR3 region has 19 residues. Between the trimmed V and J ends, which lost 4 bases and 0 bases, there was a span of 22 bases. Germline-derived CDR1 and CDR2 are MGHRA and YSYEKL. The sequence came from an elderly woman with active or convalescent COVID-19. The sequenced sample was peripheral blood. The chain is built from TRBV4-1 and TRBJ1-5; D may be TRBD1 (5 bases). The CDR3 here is CASSPVAQGGRYSNQPQHF. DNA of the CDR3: TGCGCCAGCAGCCCCGTCGCCCAGGGCGGTCGATATAGCAATCAGCCCCAGCATTTT.